This passage covers 29 T cell receptor beta chains from one sample sequenced in a study of blood T cells in healthy people across ages. The authors ran a second PCR of 7 to 11 cycles using a sample-barcoded 5' primer and a J-beta primer mix. Each CDR3 protein gets one entry after TCRdb re-called the 5' RACE reads with MiXCR. The sample lists hundreds of thousands of distinct CDR3 sequences; roughly three fifths were seen once. The sequencing sample was made of blood. The receptors here all came from a middle-aged man in good health.

This chain joins TRBV4-2 and TRBJ2-7; either TRBD1 or TRBD2 may supply D (5 bases each). V shed 0 bases and J shed 2 bases, with 14 bases lying between them. Germline V gives CDR1 LGHNA, CDR2 YNFKEQ. This CDR3 is built from 16 residues. Here the CDR3 DNA reads TGTGCCAGCAGCCAAGATCCCGGGACCCAGACCTACGAGCAGTACTTC. Translation: CASSQDPGTQTYEQYF.

The rearrangement uses TRBV27 and TRBJ2-7, with a tentative D call TRBD1 (6 bases). Germline V CDR1 and CDR2: MNHEY, SMNVEV (reference sequence). The V and J ends lost 5 bases and 0 bases respectively, with 11 bases between them. The CDR3 is made up of 14 amino acids. The CDR3 spells CASSVIGGSYEQYF. The DNA of the CDR3 is TGTGCCAGCAGTGTTATAGGGGGCTCCTACGAGCAGTACTTC.

The rearrangement links TRBV5-1 to TRBJ2-3; no firm D call. V lost 4 bases and J lost 3, with 12 bases in between. There are 14 residues in the CDR3. The V gene's germline CDR1 is SGHRS and CDR2 YFSETQ. The CDR3 loop reads CASSVGGHTDTQYF. The CDR3 coding sequence is TGCGCCAGCAGCGTGGGTGGCCATACAGATACGCAGTATTTT.

V is TRBV7-8 and J is TRBJ2-1; D gene uncertain. This CDR3 is 15 amino acids long. CDR1 is SGHVS and CDR2 is FQNEAQ in the germline V gene. V lost 1 base and J 6 bases, leaving 13 bases between the germline ends. The DNA of the CDR3 is TGTGCCAGCAGCTTAGATGACTCATGGGGCAATGAGCAGTTCTTC. The encoded protein is CASSLDDSWGNEQFF.

The chain is built from TRBV19 and TRBJ2-5; either TRBD1 or TRBD2 may fit D (5 bases each). Judging by the DNA end, TRBJ2-7 fits better; the J call may be wrong. Germline CDR1 LNHDA, CDR2 SQIVND (reference sequence). The CDR3 is 16 amino acids. CDR3 coding DNA: TGTGCCAGTAGTATTCGGGGTGGGGGACCTTCCTACGAGCAGTACTTC. Protein: CASSIRGGGPSYEQYF.

The chain joins TRBV13 to TRBJ1-2; D is undetermined. V lost 5 bases to trimming and J lost 3 bases, with 13 bases between them. The CDR3 runs to 14 residues. Germline loops: CDR1 PRHDT, CDR2 FYEKMQ (reference sequence). The CDR3 reads CASSAPRMDYGYTF. In DNA form, the CDR3 reads TGTGCCAGCAGCGCCCCCCGGATGGACTATGGCTACACCTTC.

The chain combines TRBV29-1 with TRBJ2-1, with D possibly being TRBD2 (6 bases). Gene TRBJ2-7 matches the end of the DNA better, so the J call may be wrong. Germline values: CDR1 SQVTM, CDR2 ANQGSEA. This CDR3 is 14 amino acids long. Here the CDR3 reads CSVEAGTFYNEQYF. In nucleotides, the CDR3 is TGCAGCGTTGAGGCGGGAACCTTTTACAATGAGCAGTACTTC.

The rearrangement links TRBV20-1 to TRBJ2-1; tentative D call: TRBD2 (5 bases). CDR3 length: 15 amino acids. The ends were cut back, 3 bases at V and 3 bases at J, with 15 bases in the middle. CDR1 and CDR2 (germline): DFQATT, SNEGSKA (reference sequence). DNA for the CDR3: TGCAGTGCTAGTCTCGGGGTACTTAGCTACAATGAGCAGTTCTTC. Its translation is CSASLGVLSYNEQFF.

A few counts support this clonotype. This sequence joins TRBV10-3 and TRBJ2-7, with TRBD1 as a possible D gene (6 bases). V was clipped by 0 bases and J by 0 bases, with 12 bases between them. Germline-derived CDR1 and CDR2 are ENHRY and SYGVKD. This CDR3 spans 16 amino acids. In DNA form, the CDR3 reads TGTGCCATCAGTGAGTCAGGGATAGGGGGCTCCTACGAGCAGTACTTC. It yields the protein CAISESGIGGSYEQYF.

V is TRBV14 and J is TRBJ2-1, with 9 bases aligning to TRBD2. This CDR3 spans 14 amino acids. Per germline, CDR1 SGHDN and CDR2 FVKESK. J lost 8 bases, V lost 2 bases, and 4 bases had no gene match. CDR3 residues: CASSQSGRMDEQFF. CDR3 bases: TGTGCCAGCAGCCAAAGCGGGAGGATGGATGAGCAGTTCTTC.

This clonotype was picked up a small number of times. The chain combines TRBV5-1 with TRBJ2-1, with TRBD2 matching over 12 bases. Trimming at V came to 3 bases and at J to 4 bases, leaving 5 bases not matched to a gene. The germline V gene has CDR1 SGHRS and CDR2 YFSETQ. The CDR3 has 16 amino acids. The CDR3 sequence: CASSSPTSGGYNEQFF. DNA for the CDR3: TGCGCCAGCAGCTCCCCGACTAGCGGGGGATACAATGAGCAGTTCTTC.

V gene TRBV6-4 combines with J gene TRBJ2-1; D possibly corresponds to TRBD1 (6 bases). Germline CDR1 and CDR2: MRHNA and SNTAGT. Trimming shortened V by 6 bases and J by 9 bases, and 15 bases separated the two germline ends. The CDR3 length is 13 residues. The CDR3 sequence: CASRVIEGGEQFF. Here the CDR3 DNA reads TGTGCCAGCAGGGTGATCGAAGGGGGTGAGCAGTTCTTC.

The rearrangement links TRBV3-1 to TRBJ2-1; D may match TRBD1 or TRBD2 (5 bases each). The CDR3 has 15 residues. The germline V and J ends were trimmed by 3 bases and 0 bases, with 9 bases remaining between them. CDR1 and CDR2 from the germline V gene are LGHDT and YNNKEL (reference sequence). The CDR3 nucleotides are TGTGCCAGCAGCCAGGGACGTAACTCCTACAATGAGCAGTTCTTC. This codes for CASSQGRNSYNEQFF.

This clonotype was observed a few times. The chain recombines TRBV5-1 with TRBJ2-5; perhaps TRBD2 as D (6 bases). Germline lookup yields CDR1 SGHRS and CDR2 YFSETQ. Trimming pared 0 bases from V and 1 base from J, leaving 13 bases between. This CDR3 spans 16 amino acids. Here the CDR3 reads CASSLVGGGAQETQYF. CDR3 nucleotides: TGCGCCAGCAGCTTGGTGGGAGGTGGGGCCCAAGAGACCCAGTACTTC.

This clonotype came up a few times. This sequence joins TRBV20-1 and TRBJ2-2; 10 nucleotides align to TRBD2. V lost 2 bases to trimming and J lost 4 bases; unmatched junction nucleotides: 7. Germline CDR1 is DFQATT and CDR2 is SNEGSKA (reference sequence). The CDR3 is made up of 16 amino acids. The CDR3 DNA reads TGCAGTGCTAGATTCCTAGCGGGGGCCGCCACCGGGGAGCTGTTTTTT. Encoded protein: CSARFLAGAATGELFF.

This clonotype was counted between two and nine times. The V call is TRBV7-9, the J call TRBJ2-5; tentative D call: TRBD2 (6 bases). CDR3 length: 15 residues. Trimming took 1 base from V and 0 from J, leaving 9 bases between them. The germline V gene encodes CDR1 SEHNR and CDR2 FQNEAQ (reference sequence). CDR3 in amino acids: CASSLGSGYQETQYF. As DNA, the CDR3 is TGTGCCAGCAGCTTAGGGAGCGGGTACCAAGAGACCCAGTACTTC.

The gene calls are TRBV29-1 and TRBJ2-1, with 7 nucleotides matching TRBD2. After removal of 6 bases from V and 3 bases from J, the junction contained 11 bases not matched to a gene. This CDR3 is 15 amino acids long. CDR1 SQVTM and CDR2 ANQGSEA come from the germline V gene. The DNA for the CDR3 is TGCAGCGTGGCCCCGCGGGGGAACGACTACAATGAGCAGTTCTTC. Its translation: CSVAPRGNDYNEQFF.

The J gene is TRBJ2-5, the V gene TRBV20-1; 8 bases agree with TRBD2. The DNA end is more similar to TRBJ2-7, so the J call may be wrong. Germline lookup yields CDR1 DFQATT and CDR2 SNEGSKA (reference sequence). The CDR3 runs to 13 residues. The CDR3, as DNA: TGCAGTGCTACCAGAGCGGGAGAAGGCGAGCAGTACTTC. Translated: CSATRAGEGEQYF.

This clonotype showed up just a few times. The chain has TRBV7-2 and TRBJ2-3, with 10 bases that match TRBD1. Germline V gene data show CDR1 as SGHTA and CDR2 as FQGNSA. With V trimmed by 5 bases and J by 4 bases, 6 bases remained unmatched. This CDR3 region has 15 residues. The CDR3 DNA sequence: TGTGCCAGCAGCGCCCTGACAGGGGGCGCAGATACGCAGTATTTT. Translating gives CASSALTGGADTQYF. The variable domain in full, completed from reference TRBV7-2 and TRBJ2-3, reads GAGVSQSPSNKVTEKGKDVELRCDPISGHTALYWYRQSLGQGLEFLIYFQGNSAPDKSGLPSDRFSAERTGGSVSTLTIQRTQQEDSAVYLCASSALTGGADTQYFGPGTRLTVL.

The rearrangement uses TRBV29-1 and TRBJ2-3; D not resolved. The CDR3 has 14 residues. Germline V lookup: CDR1 SQVTM, CDR2 ANQGSEA. V lost 2 bases, J lost 1 base, and 10 bases lay in between. CDR3 region: CSVELVLRTDTQYF. The CDR3 DNA is TGCAGCGTTGAACTAGTCCTCCGCACAGATACGCAGTATTTT.

This clonotype was detected only a few times. The V gene is TRBV20-1, the J gene TRBJ2-5; unclear D gene. Germline values: CDR1 DFQATT, CDR2 SNEGSKA (reference sequence). The V end lost 6 bases, the J end lost 2 bases, and 13 bases lay between the germline ends. The CDR3 extends over 13 amino acids. The DNA of the CDR3 is TGCAGTGCGAGTAAAGTAGTACAAGAGACCCAGTACTTC. Translated, it gives CSASKVVQETQYF.

V is TRBV4-3 and J is TRBJ2-5; D perhaps matches TRBD2 (5 bases). The DNA end lines up better with TRBJ2-7; the J call may be wrong. Germline V gene lookup returns CDR1 LGHNA and CDR2 YSLEER. This CDR3 is 15 amino acids long. CDR3 DNA: TGCGCCAGCAGCCAAGATCTCGGGAAACCCTACGAGCAGTACTTC. Its translation is CASSQDLGKPYEQYF.

This clonotype was recorded a few times. V and J are TRBV20-1 and TRBJ2-7; TRBD2 agrees at 10 bases. Germline CDR1 reads DFQATT; CDR2 reads SNEGSKA (reference sequence). The trim removed 0 bases at V and 9 bases at J, leaving 14 bases unmatched. This CDR3 spans 16 amino acids. In DNA, the CDR3 is TGCAGTGCTAGAGAGGGGACTAGCGTGTCTTGGGCGGTGCAGTACTTC. It yields the protein CSAREGTSVSWAVQYF.

This clonotype was seen a single time. This clone may be a read error of a much larger clone one base away. The CDR3 sequence is CASQGTETDEQYF. DNA for the CDR3: TGTGCCAGCCAGGGGACCGAGACCGACGAGCAGTACTTC. The chain couples TRBV2 to TRBJ2-7; TRBD1 might be the D (6 bases). Germline-derived CDR1 and CDR2 are SNHLY and FYNNEI. This CDR3 has 13 residues. V lost 8 bases and J lost 5, with 16 bases in between.

The chain combines TRBV3-1 with TRBJ2-5; D call uncertain. CDR1 is LGHDT, CDR2 YNNKEL, per germline (reference sequence). This CDR3 region has 14 residues. V gave up 1 base and J gave up 5 bases, with 11 bases separating them. CDR3 residues: CASSQGANSETQYF. In DNA, the CDR3 is TGTGCCAGCAGCCAAGGGGCTAACTCGGAGACCCAGTACTTC.

The V and J genes are TRBV7-2 and TRBJ1-6; D unresolved. V lost 5 bases and J lost 7, with 9 bases in between. The germline V gene has CDR1 SGHTA and CDR2 FQGNSA. The CDR3 sequence is 13 residues long. The DNA of the CDR3 is TGTGCCAGCAGCACCCCAGAGAATTCACCCCTCCACTTT. Encoded protein: CASSTPENSPLHF.

V usage is TRBV15 and J usage is TRBJ2-1; 12 bases match TRBD1. The J call is uncertain, as TRBJ2-7 better fits the DNA end. Germline assignment: CDR1 LNHNV and CDR2 YYDKDF (reference sequence). The CDR3 has 16 amino acids. The CDR3 sequence is CATSSPGDRGLNEQYF. The CDR3 DNA reads as TGTGCCACCAGCAGCCCCGGGGACAGGGGGCTGAATGAGCAGTACTTC.

The chain has TRBV20-1 and TRBJ1-5, with a weak D call TRBD1 (5 bases). Trimming took off 7 bases at V and 1 base at J, with 17 bases between the two ends. The CDR3 runs to 15 residues. CDR1 and CDR2 (germline): DFQATT, SNEGSKA (reference sequence). CDR3 loop: CSGQSPYGSNQPQHF. The CDR3 bases are TGCAGTGGACAGTCGCCCTACGGAAGCAATCAGCCCCAGCATTTT.

Many counts were recorded for this clonotype. The chain is built from TRBV5-5 and TRBJ2-7; D possibly corresponds to TRBD1 (5 bases). The CDR3 loop spans 13 amino acids. Germline V gene data show CDR1 as SGHKS and CDR2 as YYEKEE (reference sequence). Trimming pared 4 bases from V and 3 bases from J, leaving 11 bases between. As DNA, the CDR3 is TGTGCCAGCAGCCTCCGTGACAGCTACGAGCAGTACTTC. Translation: CASSLRDSYEQYF. The complete variable domain, with remaining parts taken from reference TRBV5-5 and TRBJ2-7, reads DAGVTQSPTHLIKTRGQQVTLRCSPISGHKSVSWYQQVLGQGPQFIFQYYEKEERGRGNFPDRFSARQFPNYSSELNVNALLLGDSALYLCASSLRDSYEQYFGPGTRLTVT.